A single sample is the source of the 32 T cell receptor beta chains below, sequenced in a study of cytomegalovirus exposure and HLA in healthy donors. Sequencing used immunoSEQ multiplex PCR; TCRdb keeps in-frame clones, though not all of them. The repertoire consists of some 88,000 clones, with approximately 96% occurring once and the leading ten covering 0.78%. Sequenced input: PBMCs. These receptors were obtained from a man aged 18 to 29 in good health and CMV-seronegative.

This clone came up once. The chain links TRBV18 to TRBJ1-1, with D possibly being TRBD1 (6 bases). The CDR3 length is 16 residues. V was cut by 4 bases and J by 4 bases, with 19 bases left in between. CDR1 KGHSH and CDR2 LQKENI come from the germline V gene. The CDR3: CASSLTPGELGTEAFF. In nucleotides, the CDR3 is TGTGCCAGCTCACTTACGCCAGGGGAGTTGGGCACTGAAGCTTTCTTT.

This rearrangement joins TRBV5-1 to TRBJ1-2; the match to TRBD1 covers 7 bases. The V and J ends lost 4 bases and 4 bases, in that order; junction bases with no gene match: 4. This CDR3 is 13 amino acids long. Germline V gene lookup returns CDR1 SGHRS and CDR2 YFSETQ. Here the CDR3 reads CASSGTEGYGYTF. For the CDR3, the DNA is TGCGCCAGCAGCGGGACAGAGGGCTATGGCTACACCTTC.

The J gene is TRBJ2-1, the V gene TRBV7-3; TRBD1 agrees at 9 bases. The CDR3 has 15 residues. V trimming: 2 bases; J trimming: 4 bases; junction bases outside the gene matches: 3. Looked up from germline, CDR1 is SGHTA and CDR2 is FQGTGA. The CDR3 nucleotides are TGTGCCAGCAGCTTAGTCGGGACAGGGTACAATGAGCAGTTCTTC. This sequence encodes CASSLVGTGYNEQFF.

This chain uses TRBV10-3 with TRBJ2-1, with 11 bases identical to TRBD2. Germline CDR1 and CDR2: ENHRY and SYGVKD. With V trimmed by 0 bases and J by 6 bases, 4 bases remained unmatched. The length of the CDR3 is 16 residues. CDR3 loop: CAISESSTSGSNEQFF. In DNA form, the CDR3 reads TGTGCCATCAGTGAGTCGAGCACTAGCGGGAGCAATGAGCAGTTCTTC.

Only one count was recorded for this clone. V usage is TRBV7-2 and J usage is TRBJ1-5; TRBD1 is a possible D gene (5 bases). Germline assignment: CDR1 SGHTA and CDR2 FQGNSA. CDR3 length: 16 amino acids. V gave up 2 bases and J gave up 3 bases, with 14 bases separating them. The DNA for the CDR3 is TGTGCCAGCAGCTTAAACGGCAGGGCTAACAATCAGCCCCAGCATTTT. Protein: CASSLNGRANNQPQHF.

The CDR3: CASSVGTGGEQYV. The CDR3 bases are TGTGCCAGCAGCGTAGGGACAGGGGGCGAGCAGTACGTC. The V and J genes are TRBV9 and TRBJ2-7, with 10 bases lining up with TRBD1. There are 13 residues in the CDR3. V lost 0 bases, J lost 6 bases, and 0 bases stayed unmatched. CDR1 is SGDLS, CDR2 YYNGEE, per germline.

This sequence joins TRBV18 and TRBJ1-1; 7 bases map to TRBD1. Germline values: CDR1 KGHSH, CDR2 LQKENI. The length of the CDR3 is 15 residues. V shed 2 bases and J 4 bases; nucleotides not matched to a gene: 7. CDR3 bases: TGTGCCAGCTCACCAAGACAGGGCGATACCACTGAAGCTTTCTTT. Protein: CASSPRQGDTTEAFF.

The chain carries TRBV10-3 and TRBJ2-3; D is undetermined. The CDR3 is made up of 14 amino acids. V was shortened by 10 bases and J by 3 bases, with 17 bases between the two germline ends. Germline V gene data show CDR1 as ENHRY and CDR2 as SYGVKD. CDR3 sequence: CATRRDRKTDTQYF. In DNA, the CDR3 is TGTGCCACTAGAAGAGATCGGAAAACAGATACGCAGTATTTT.

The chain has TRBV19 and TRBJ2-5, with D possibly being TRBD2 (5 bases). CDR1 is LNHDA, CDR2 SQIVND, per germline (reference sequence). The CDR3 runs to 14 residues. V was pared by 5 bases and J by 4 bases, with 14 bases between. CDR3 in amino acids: CASSEGPGTETQYF. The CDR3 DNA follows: TGTGCCAGTAGTGAGGGCCCAGGAACAGAGACCCAGTACTTC.

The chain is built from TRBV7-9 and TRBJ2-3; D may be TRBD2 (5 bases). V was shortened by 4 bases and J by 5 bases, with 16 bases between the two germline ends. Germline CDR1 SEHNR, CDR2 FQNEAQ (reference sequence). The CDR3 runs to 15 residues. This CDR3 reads CASSSDGIKGDTQYF. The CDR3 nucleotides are TGTGCCAGCAGCTCAGACGGGATCAAAGGAGATACGCAGTATTTT.

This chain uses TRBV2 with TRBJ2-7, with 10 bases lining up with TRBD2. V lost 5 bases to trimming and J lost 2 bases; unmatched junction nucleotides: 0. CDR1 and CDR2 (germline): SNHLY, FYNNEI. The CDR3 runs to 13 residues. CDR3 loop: CASSSGRAYEQYF. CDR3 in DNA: TGTGCCAGCAGTAGCGGGAGGGCCTACGAGCAGTACTTC. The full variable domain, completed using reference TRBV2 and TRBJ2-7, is EPEVTQTPSHQVTQMGQEVILRCVPISNHLYFYWYRQILGQKVEFLVSFYNNEISEKSEIFDDQFSVERPDGSNFTLKIRSTKLEDSAMYFCASSSGRAYEQYFGPGTRLTVT.

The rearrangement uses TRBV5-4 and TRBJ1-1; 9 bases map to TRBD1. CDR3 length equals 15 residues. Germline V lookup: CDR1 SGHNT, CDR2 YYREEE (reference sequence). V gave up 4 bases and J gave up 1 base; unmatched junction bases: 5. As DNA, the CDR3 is TGTGCCAGCAGCCGTGGACAGGGGCAGAACACTGAAGCTTTCTTT. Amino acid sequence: CASSRGQGQNTEAFF.

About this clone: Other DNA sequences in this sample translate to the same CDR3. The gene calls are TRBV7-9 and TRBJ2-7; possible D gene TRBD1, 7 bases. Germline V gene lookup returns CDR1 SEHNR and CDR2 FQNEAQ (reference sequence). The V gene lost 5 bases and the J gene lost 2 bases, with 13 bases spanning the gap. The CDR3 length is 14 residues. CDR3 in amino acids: CASSPGGLAYEQYF. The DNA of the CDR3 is TGTGCCAGCAGCCCAGGGGGGCTGGCCTACGAGCAGTACTTC.

This CDR3 reads CASSEGTGIKTEAFF. The CDR3 bases are TGTGCCAGCAGTGAAGGGACAGGGATCAAAACTGAAGCTTTCTTT. The rearrangement joins TRBV6-1 to TRBJ1-1, with 8 bases fitting TRBD1. CDR1 MNHNS and CDR2 SASEGT come from the germline V gene. The CDR3 spans 15 residues. After removal of 1 base from V and 5 bases from J, the junction contained 6 bases not matched to a gene.

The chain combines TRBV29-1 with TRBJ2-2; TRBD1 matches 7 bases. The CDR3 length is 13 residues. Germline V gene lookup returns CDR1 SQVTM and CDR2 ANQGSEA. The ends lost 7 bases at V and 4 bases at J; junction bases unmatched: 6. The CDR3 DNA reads TGCAGCGCGACGACAGGGTCCACCGGGGAGCTGTTTTTT. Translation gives CSATTGSTGELFF.

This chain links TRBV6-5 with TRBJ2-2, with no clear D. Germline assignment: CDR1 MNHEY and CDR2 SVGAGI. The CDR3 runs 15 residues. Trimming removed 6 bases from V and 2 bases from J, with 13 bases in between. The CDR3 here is CASSPQKLNTGELFF. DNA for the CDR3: TGTGCCAGCAGCCCACAGAAGCTAAACACCGGGGAGCTGTTTTTT.

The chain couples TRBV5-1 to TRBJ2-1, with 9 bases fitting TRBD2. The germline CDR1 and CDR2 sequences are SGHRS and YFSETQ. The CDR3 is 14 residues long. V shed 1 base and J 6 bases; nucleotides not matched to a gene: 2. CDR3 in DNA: TGCGCCAGCAGCTTGCTGGGACTAGCCAATGAGCAGTTCTTC. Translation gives CASSLLGLANEQFF.

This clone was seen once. CDR3 sequence: CASSFPSYEQYF. Written as DNA, the CDR3 is TGTGCCAGCAGTTTCCCATCCTACGAGCAGTACTTC. The chain links TRBV28 to TRBJ2-7; D gene uncertain. The V end was cut by 3 bases, the J end by 1 base, with 4 bases between. The CDR3 is made up of 12 amino acids. CDR1 MDHEN and CDR2 SYDVKM come from the germline V gene.

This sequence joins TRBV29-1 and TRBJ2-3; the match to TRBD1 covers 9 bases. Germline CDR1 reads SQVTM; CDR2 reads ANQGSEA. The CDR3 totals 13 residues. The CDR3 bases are TGCAGAGGGGGACAGGGACGCACAGATACGCAGTATTTT. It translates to CRGGQGRTDTQYF.

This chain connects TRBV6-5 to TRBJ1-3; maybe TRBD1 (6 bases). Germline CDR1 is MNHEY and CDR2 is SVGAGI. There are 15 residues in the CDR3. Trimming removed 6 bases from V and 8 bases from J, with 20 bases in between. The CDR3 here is CASRSGDTSGYTIYF. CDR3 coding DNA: TGTGCCAGCAGATCAGGGGACACCTCTGGGTACACCATATATTTT.

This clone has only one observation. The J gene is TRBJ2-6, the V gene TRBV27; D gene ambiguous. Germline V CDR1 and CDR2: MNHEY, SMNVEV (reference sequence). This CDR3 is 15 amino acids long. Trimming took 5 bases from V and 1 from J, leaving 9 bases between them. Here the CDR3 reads CASSPYESGANVLTF. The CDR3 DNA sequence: TGTGCCAGCAGTCCCTATGAATCTGGGGCCAACGTCCTGACTTTC.

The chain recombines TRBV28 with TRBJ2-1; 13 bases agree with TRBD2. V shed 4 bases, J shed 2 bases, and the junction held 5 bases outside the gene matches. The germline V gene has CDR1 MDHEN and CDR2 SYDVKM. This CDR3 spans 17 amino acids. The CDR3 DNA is TGTGCCAGCAGTTCAGGGACTAGCGGGACTACCTACAATGAGCAGTTCTTC. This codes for CASSSGTSGTTYNEQFF.

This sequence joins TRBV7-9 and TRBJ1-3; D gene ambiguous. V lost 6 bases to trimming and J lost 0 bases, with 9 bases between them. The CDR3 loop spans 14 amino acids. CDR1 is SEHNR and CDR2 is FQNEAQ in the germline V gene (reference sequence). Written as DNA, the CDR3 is TGTGCCAGCAGTCCCAGGAACTCTGGAAACACCATATATTTT. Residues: CASSPRNSGNTIYF.

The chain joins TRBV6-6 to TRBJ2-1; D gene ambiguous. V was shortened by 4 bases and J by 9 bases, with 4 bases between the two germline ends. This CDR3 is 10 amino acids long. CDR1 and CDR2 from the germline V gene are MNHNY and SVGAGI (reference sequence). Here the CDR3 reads CASSSFEQFF. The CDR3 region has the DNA TGTGCCAGCAGTTCTTTTGAGCAGTTCTTC.

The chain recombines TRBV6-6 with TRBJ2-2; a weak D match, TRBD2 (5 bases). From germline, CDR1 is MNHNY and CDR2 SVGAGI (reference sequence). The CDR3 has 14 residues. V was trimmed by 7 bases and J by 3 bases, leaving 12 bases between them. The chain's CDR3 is CASTPRGYTGELFF. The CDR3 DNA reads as TGTGCCAGCACGCCCCGGGGATACACCGGGGAGCTGTTTTTT.

CDR3 amino acids: CASSQERQGFSYEQYV. The CDR3 coding sequence is TGCGCCAGCAGCCAAGAAAGACAGGGGTTCTCCTACGAGCAGTACGTC. The chain uses TRBV4-1 and TRBJ2-7, with TRBD1 matching 8 bases. The CDR3 runs 16 residues. The trim removed 0 bases at V and 0 bases at J, leaving 4 bases unmatched. Germline V CDR1 and CDR2: MGHRA, YSYEKL.

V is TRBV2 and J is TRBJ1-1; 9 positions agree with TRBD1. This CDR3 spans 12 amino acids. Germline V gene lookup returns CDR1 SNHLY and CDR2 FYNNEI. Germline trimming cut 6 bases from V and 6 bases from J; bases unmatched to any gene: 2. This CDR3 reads CASRGDRAEAFF. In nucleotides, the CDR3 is TGTGCCAGCAGGGGGGACAGGGCTGAAGCTTTCTTT.

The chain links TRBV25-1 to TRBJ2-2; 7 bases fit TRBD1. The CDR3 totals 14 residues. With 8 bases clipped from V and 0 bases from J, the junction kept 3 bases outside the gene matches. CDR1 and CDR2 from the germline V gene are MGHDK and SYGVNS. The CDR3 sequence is CASRDSSNTGELFF. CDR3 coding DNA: TGTGCCAGCCGGGACAGTTCGAACACCGGGGAGCTGTTTTTT.

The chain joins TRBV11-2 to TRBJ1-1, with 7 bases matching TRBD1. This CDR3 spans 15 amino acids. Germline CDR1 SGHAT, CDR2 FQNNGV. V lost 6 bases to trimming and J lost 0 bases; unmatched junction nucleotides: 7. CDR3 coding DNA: TGTGCCAGCAGGGCACAGGGGAAGGTGAACACTGAAGCTTTCTTT. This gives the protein CASRAQGKVNTEAFF.

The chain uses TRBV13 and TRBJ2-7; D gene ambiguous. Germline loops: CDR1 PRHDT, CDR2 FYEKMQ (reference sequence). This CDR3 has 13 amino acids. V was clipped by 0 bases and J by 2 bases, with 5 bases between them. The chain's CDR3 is CASSLGRPYEQYF. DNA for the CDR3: TGTGCCAGCAGCTTAGGCAGGCCCTACGAGCAGTACTTC.

As DNA, the CDR3 is TGTGCCAGCAGCGTAGGACTAGCGGGATCCTACGAGCAGTACTTC. Amino acid sequence: CASSVGLAGSYEQYF. The chain recombines TRBV9 with TRBJ2-7; 11 bases are a match to TRBD2. V shed 0 bases and J 1 base; nucleotides not matched to a gene: 0. The CDR3 runs to 15 residues. Germline lookup yields CDR1 SGDLS and CDR2 YYNGEE.

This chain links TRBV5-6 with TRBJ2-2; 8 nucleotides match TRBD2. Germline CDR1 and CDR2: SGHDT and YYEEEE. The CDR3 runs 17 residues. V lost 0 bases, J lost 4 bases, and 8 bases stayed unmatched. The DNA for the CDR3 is TGTGCCAGCAGCTTGGAGGCTAGCGGGCGGTCCACCGGGGAGCTGTTTTTT. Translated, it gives CASSLEASGRSTGELFF.